This is a list of T cell receptor beta chains from one sample in a study of vaccination effects on CD4 cells after COVID-19. Generated by immunoSEQ multiplex PCR, the TCRdb table keeps only in-frame clones and is missing some. The repertoire consists of just under 45,000 clones, with roughly four fifths occurring once and the leading ten covering 10% to 11%. These TCRs' antigens remain unknown. This specimen consisted of CD4+ T cells from PBMCs cultured with SARS-CoV-2 spike peptides, obtained before COVID-19 vaccination. The origin of the receptors is a human donor who received a COVID-19 vaccine. The CDR3 runs from the conserved cysteine through the conserved F or W. A D gene is named only where the DNA matches it firmly. A clone size is listed for some rows: how often the clone was seen (once, few, many), or a class if it is expanded.

j_call,d_call,clone_size,v_call,cdr3_length,cdr3_nt,cdr3_aa
TRBJ1-1,TRBD1,NA,TRBV2,14,TGTGCCAGCGGCCGCAGGGGGCAGAACACTGAAGCTTTCTTT,CASGRRGQNTEAFF
TRBJ1-2,NA,NA,TRBV7-2,14,TGTGCCAGCAGCTTAGATGGTGGATTTGGGGGCTACACCTTC,CASSLDGGFGGYTF
TRBJ2-3,NA,once,TRBV11-2,12,TGTGCCAGCAGCCCTAGCACAGATACGCAGTATTTT,CASSPSTDTQYF
TRBJ1-6,NA,few,TRBV7-9,14,TGTGCCAGCAGCTTAGGAGACACGCGGACACCCCTCCACTTT,CASSLGDTRTPLHF
TRBJ1-6,NA,NA,TRBV4-1,17,TGCGCCAGCAGCCCATACAGCCTGAGCTCCTATAATTCACCCCTCCACTTT,CASSPYSLSSYNSPLHF
TRBJ1-1,NA,NA,TRBV19,13,TGTGCCAGTAGTATTCAGGGGAGCACTGAAGCTTTCTTT,CASSIQGSTEAFF
TRBJ2-5,NA,NA,TRBV7-2,13,TGTGCCAGCATCCCCTGGAGCCAAGAGACCCAGTACTTC,CASIPWSQETQYF
TRBJ2-1,NA,NA,TRBV7-3,13,TGTGCCAGCAGCCGCCCAGGTTACAATGAGCAGTTCTTC,CASSRPGYNEQFF
TRBJ2-1,TRBD1,NA,TRBV10-1,10,TGCGCCAGAGGACAGGGGATGCAGTTCTTC,CARGQGMQFF
TRBJ1-2,NA,NA,TRBV6-2/TRBV6-3,13,TGTGCCAGCAGCTATCAGGGTGTCTATGGCTACACCTTC,CASSYQGVYGYTF
TRBJ2-2,TRBD1,few,TRBV7-2,16,TGTGCCAGCAGCCCCCCCAGGACAGGGTGGACCGGGGAGCTGTTTTTT,CASSPPRTGWTGELFF
TRBJ1-5,TRBD1,NA,TRBV19,13,TGTGCCAGTAGTATGGGGACAGGGCAGCCCCAGCATTTT,CASSMGTGQPQHF
TRBJ1-3,NA,NA,TRBV5-1,15,TGCGCCAGCAGCTTGGGGACGGTCTCTGGAAACACCATATATTTT,CASSLGTVSGNTIYF
TRBJ1-5,TRBD1,NA,TRBV7-8,16,TGTGCCAGCAGCCCGCGGGACAGAAGCGGCAATCAGCCCCAGCATTTT,CASSPRDRSGNQPQHF
TRBJ2-3,NA,NA,TRBV5-4,11,TGTGCCAGCAGCAGCCCAGATACGCAGTATTTT,CASSSPDTQYF
TRBJ1-5,TRBD1,NA,TRBV3-1/TRBV3-2,14,TGTGCCAGCAGCCGAGGACAGGTAGGTCAGCCCCAGCATTTT,CASSRGQVGQPQHF
TRBJ2-1,NA,NA,TRBV20-1,11,TGCAGTGCGGCTAACAGCAATGAGCAGTTCTTC,CSAANSNEQFF
TRBJ1-1,NA,NA,TRBV6-1,18,TGTGCCAGCAGTGAACAGGGTTGGAGGGGCTCTATGAACACTGAAGCTTTCTTT,CASSEQGWRGSMNTEAFF
TRBJ1-6,TRBD1,NA,TRBV19,16,TGTGCCAGTAGCGCGGAGGGGACAGGCACAAATTCACCCCTCCACTTT,CASSAEGTGTNSPLHF
TRBJ2-2,NA,NA,TRBV7-8,16,TGTGCCAGCAGCCGCAATCGGGGGAGAGACACCGGGGAGCTGTTTTTT,CASSRNRGRDTGELFF
TRBJ1-2,TRBD1,NA,TRBV6-5,14,TGTGCCAGCAGCCCCGGACAGGGACGGTATGGCTACACCTTC,CASSPGQGRYGYTF
TRBJ2-5,TRBD1,once,TRBV5-8,17,TGTGCCAGCAGCTTGGCCTTCGCAGGACAGGGACGCTGGGCCCAGTACTTC,CASSLAFAGQGRWAQYF
TRBJ2-1,TRBD1,NA,TRBV5-1,15,TGCGCCAGCAGCTCCTGGGACAGCAACAATGATGAGCAGTTCTTC,CASSSWDSNNDEQFF
TRBJ2-3,TRBD2,NA,TRBV5-1,16,TGCGCCAGCAGCCAACTAGCGGGGGGGATGCCAGATACGCAGTATTTT,CASSQLAGGMPDTQYF
TRBJ1-2,NA,NA,TRBV12-3/TRBV12-4,13,TGTGCCAGCAGCCATGGGAGGATCTATGACTACACCTTC,CASSHGRIYDYTF
TRBJ2-2,TRBD2,NA,TRBV11-2,18,TGTGCCAGCAGGCCCCCGAATAGCGGGGGGCTGAACACCGGGGAGCTGTTTTTT,CASRPPNSGGLNTGELFF
TRBJ2-3,TRBD1,NA,TRBV9,16,TGTGCCAGCAGCGTAGGGGACAGGACTAGCACAGATACGCAGTATTTT,CASSVGDRTSTDTQYF
TRBJ2-5,NA,NA,TRBV29-1,12,TGCAGCGTTCAGGGGGGATCAGAGACCCAGTACTTC,CSVQGGSETQYF
TRBJ2-1,TRBD2,NA,TRBV12-3/TRBV12-4,12,TGTGCCAGCAGCGGCCGTGGGACTAGACGGTTCTTC,CASSGRGTRRFF
TRBJ1-1,NA,NA,TRBV6-5,15,TGTGCCAGCAGAGCCTCGGGAAGGTTCGGCGACAGGGCTTTCTTT,CASRASGRFGDRAFF
TRBJ2-3,NA,NA,TRBV6-5,13,TGTGCCAGCAGTTACTCGGGGGGAGGTACGCAGTATTTT,CASSYSGGGTQYF
TRBJ2-1,NA,NA,TRBV6-5,13,TGTGCCAGCCGCATCGGGTTATACAATGAGCAGTTCTTC,CASRIGLYNEQFF
TRBJ1-5,NA,NA,TRBV19,17,TGTGCCAGTAGTATAGATCTCTTAGTTTATAGCAATCAGCCCCAGCATTTT,CASSIDLLVYSNQPQHF
TRBJ2-3,TRBD2,once,TRBV7-9,17,TGTGCCAGCAGCCCCACCAGTCTAGCGGGGGGGCCAGATACGCAGTATTTT,CASSPTSLAGGPDTQYF
TRBJ1-2,NA,NA,TRBV10-3,13,TGTGCCATCAGATGGGGACCTGGGTATGGCTACACCTTC,CAIRWGPGYGYTF
TRBJ1-5,NA,once,TRBV21-1,13,TGTGCCAGCAGAACAGGGGTCAATCAGCCCCAGCATTTT,CASRTGVNQPQHF
TRBJ2-5,TRBD1,NA,TRBV10-2,15,TGCGCCAGCAGAACTACGACAGGGGGACAAGAGACCCAGTACTTC,CASRTTTGGQETQYF
TRBJ1-2,TRBD1,NA,TRBV6-5,14,TGTGCCAGCAGTTCCCAGGGGGTTAACTATGGCTACACCTTC,CASSSQGVNYGYTF